This T cell receptor beta chain comes out of a study of T-cell memory formation after mild COVID-19. Regarding the study as a whole: Clones that contracted from day 15 to 85 had balanced CD4/CD8; later expanders were CD4+ biased. The appearance of some responding clones in pre-infection memory suggested that cross-reactive memory joined. Clones which contracted sat mainly in CM and EM if CD4+, and in EMRA if CD8+.

Of note for this clonotype: Its antigen is unknown.

V was shortened by 0 bases and J by 7 bases, with 10 bases between the two germline ends. This CDR3 is built from 14 residues. From germline, CDR1 is LGHNA and CDR2 YNFKEQ. TCRdb reprocessed the 5' RACE reads with MiXCR, giving one entry per CDR3 protein. The repertoire holds 120,000 to 150,000 distinct CDR3 sequences, with about a fifth as singletons. V and J are TRBV4-2 and TRBJ2-1; no clear D gene. The specimen sequenced was PBMCs or a T cell subset sorted from them (not recorded which). This clonotype was obtained from an adult woman who had mild COVID-19 (a few samples of this study predate the infection). Cell type and time point are not known. Here the CDR3 reads CASSQEGARNEQFF. In nucleotides, the CDR3 is TGTGCCAGCAGCCAAGAGGGTGCCCGGAATGAGCAGTTCTTC.